These 17 T cell receptor beta chains share one sample of origin, sequenced in a study of T cells in Graves' hyperthyroidism and ophthalmopathy. Amplification yielded TCR beta CDR3 regions, with RNA transcripts as the source. A set of HTBI primers served as the primers for a first-round RT-PCR of the TCR CDR3. TCRdb reanalysed the multiplex PCR reads using MiXCR and keeps one entry per CDR3 protein. The table has 500,000 to 550,000 distinct CDR3 sequences, 15% to 20% seen once. The sample taken for sequencing was blood. These receptors originate from a man aged 35 to 55 with Graves' ophthalmopathy.

CDR3 DNA sequence: TGTGCCAGCAGTTTTCGTGGGCTAGGGCAGCCCCAGCATTTT. Translation gives CASSFRGLGQPQHF. This chain uses TRBV27 with TRBJ1-5, with no clear D. The length of the CDR3 is 14 residues. Trimming took 3 bases from V and 7 from J, leaving 13 bases between them. Germline CDR1 and CDR2: MNHEY and SMNVEV (reference sequence).

This clonotype appeared a few times. The chain uses TRBV5-1 and TRBJ1-6; D unclear. This CDR3 is 15 amino acids long. Germline V CDR1 and CDR2: SGHRS, YFSETQ. With 0 bases removed from V and 7 bases from J, the gap between germline ends came to 11 bases. Here the CDR3 reads CASSLGESANSPLHF. CDR3 bases: TGCGCCAGCAGCTTGGGAGAGAGCGCAAATTCACCCCTCCACTTT.

The table lists this clonotype with many counts. The rearrangement uses TRBV5-1 and TRBJ2-1; 10 positions agree with TRBD2. The CDR3 runs 14 residues. V trimming: 7 bases; J trimming: 5 bases; junction bases outside the gene matches: 6. Germline CDR1 is SGHRS and CDR2 is YFSETQ. CDR3 bases: TGCGCCAGCGCCACTAGCGGGATGCACAATGAGCAGTTCTTC. This gives the protein CASATSGMHNEQFF. The whole variable domain, filled in from reference TRBV5-1 and TRBJ2-1, reads KAGVTQTPRYLIKTRGQQVTLSCSPISGHRSVSWYQQTPGQGLQFLFEYFSETQRNKGNFPGRFSGRQFSNSRSEMNVSTLELGDSALYLCASATSGMHNEQFFGPGTRLTVL.

Note on this clonotype: This sequence may be a read error, since a much larger clone differs from it by one base. J is TRBJ1-2 and V is TRBV12-3 or TRBV12-4, with unresolved D. V dropped 3 bases and J dropped 4 bases, with 9 bases sitting between them. There are 13 residues in the CDR3. Here the CDR3 DNA reads TGTGCCAGCAGTTTGTCGGTTTCCTATGGCTACACCTTC. Its translation: CASSLSVSYGYTF.

This clonotype was seen ten or more times. The chain has TRBV5-1 and TRBJ2-3; 9 bases agree with TRBD2. CDR1 SGHRS and CDR2 YFSETQ come from the germline V gene. This CDR3 has 15 residues. J was trimmed by 5 bases and V by 6 bases; bases with no gene match: 10. The DNA of the CDR3 is TGCGCCAGCACGAGAAGTAGCGGGAGCCTAGATACGCAGTATTTT. Its translation is CASTRSSGSLDTQYF.

This clonotype has only a few counts. The V call is TRBV28, the J call TRBJ1-6; D gene unclear. Germline V CDR1 and CDR2: MDHEN, SYDVKM. This CDR3 contains 13 residues. V dropped 8 bases and J dropped 7 bases, with 12 bases sitting between them. The CDR3 coding sequence is TGTGCCAGCTTTCTCAAGAGGAATTCACCCCTCCACTTT. The encoded protein is CASFLKRNSPLHF.

The sample holds many counts of this clonotype. The CDR3 region is CASRRDASYEQYF. The CDR3 nucleotides read TGTGCCAGCAGGCGGGACGCCTCCTACGAGCAGTACTTC. This sequence joins TRBV12-3 or TRBV12-4 and TRBJ2-7, with a possible D match to TRBD2 (6 bases). The CDR3 runs to 13 residues. Trimming shortened V by 6 bases and J by 0 bases, and 9 bases separated the two germline ends.

This clonotype was recorded at least ten times. V usage is TRBV18 and J usage is TRBJ1-1, with a possible D match to TRBD1 (5 bases). Trimming cost V 2 bases and J 4 bases, with 17 bases left between them. The CDR3 runs 16 residues. Germline V gene data show CDR1 as KGHSH and CDR2 as LQKENI. CDR3: CASSPRQPGRGTEAFF. In nucleotides, the CDR3 is TGTGCCAGCTCACCAAGACAGCCTGGTCGTGGCACTGAAGCTTTCTTT. The full variable domain, rest sourced from reference TRBV18 and TRBJ1-1, is NAGVMQNPRHLVRRRGQEARLRCSPMKGHSHVYWYRQLPEEGLKFMVYLQKENIIDESGMPKERFSAEFPKEGPSILRIQQVVRGDSAAYFCASSPRQPGRGTEAFFGQGTRLTVV.

As regards this clonotype: One end of the junction varies from germline; a read error may be responsible. V gene TRBV10-3 combines with J gene TRBJ2-7; perhaps TRBD1 as D (6 bases). This CDR3 has 14 amino acids. The V gene's germline CDR1 is ENHRY and CDR2 SYGVKD. CDR3 nucleotides: TGTGCCAGCAGTTTGGGGGCAGTTTCTAGGGAGCAGTACTTC. Amino acids: CASSLGAVSREQYF.

This clonotype was picked up many times. This sequence joins TRBV2 and TRBJ1-1, with a weak D call TRBD1 (5 bases). Trimming left V 2 bases short and J 0 bases short, with 10 bases between. The V gene's germline CDR1 is SNHLY and CDR2 FYNNEI. This CDR3 has 15 residues. CDR3 sequence: CASSEQGAMNTEAFF. DNA of the CDR3: TGTGCCAGCAGTGAACAGGGCGCGATGAACACTGAAGCTTTCTTT.

The chain combines TRBV20-1 with TRBJ1-2; the D gene is possibly TRBD1 (5 bases). Trimming shortened V by 3 bases and J by 0 bases, and 8 bases separated the two germline ends. The CDR3 spans 13 residues. CDR1 DFQATT and CDR2 SNEGSKA come from the germline V gene (reference sequence). Here the CDR3 reads CSARTDSNYGYTF. Written as DNA, the CDR3 is TGCAGTGCTAGGACAGACTCTAACTATGGCTACACCTTC.

This clonotype showed up many times. The rearrangement joins TRBV7-3 to TRBJ2-5; possibly TRBD1 or TRBD2 for D (5 bases each). The germline V gene has CDR1 SGHTA and CDR2 FQGTGA. The germline V and J ends were trimmed by 2 bases and 4 bases, with 11 bases remaining between them. This CDR3 contains 14 residues. CDR3 coding DNA: TGTGCCAGCAGCTTAGAGGGGCGCGGAGAGACCCAGTACTTC. Amino acid sequence: CASSLEGRGETQYF.

This chain uses TRBV12-3 or TRBV12-4 with TRBJ1-2; 8 nucleotides line up with TRBD1. V was clipped by 1 base and J by 8 bases; unmatched bases: 15. This CDR3 spans 17 amino acids. CDR3 in amino acids: CASSLGRGTGRYEGYTF. The CDR3 DNA sequence: TGTGCCAGCAGTTTAGGACGTGGGACAGGACGATACGAGGGCTACACCTTC.

This clonotype was found many times. The chain uses TRBV28 and TRBJ2-1; perhaps TRBD1 as D (6 bases). CDR1 is MDHEN, CDR2 SYDVKM, per germline. The V end lost 6 bases, the J end lost 0 bases, and 9 bases lay between the germline ends. The CDR3 totals 14 residues. The CDR3 spells CASRGQSSYNEQFF. The CDR3 DNA sequence: TGTGCCAGCAGGGGACAAAGCTCCTACAATGAGCAGTTCTTC.

There are a few counts of this clonotype. J is TRBJ2-7 and V is TRBV20-1; D call uncertain. V gave up 0 bases and J gave up 2 bases, with 14 bases separating them. This CDR3 is built from 15 residues. CDR1 and CDR2 from the germline V gene are DFQATT and SNEGSKA (reference sequence). The CDR3 DNA is TGCAGTGCTAGAGATCTCGTGTCCAGCACCTACGAGCAGTACTTC. Amino acids: CSARDLVSSTYEQYF.

The chain couples TRBV6-2 or TRBV6-3 to TRBJ1-6; the D gene is possibly TRBD1 (5 bases). Germline V gene sequence: CDR1 MNHEY, CDR2 SVGEGT. This CDR3 contains 16 residues. With 4 bases removed from V and 10 bases from J, the gap between germline ends came to 20 bases. CDR3 DNA: TGTGCCAGCAGTTCAGGGTTAGGGCAGGCTGGATCACCCCTCCACTTT. Translating gives CASSSGLGQAGSPLHF.

This clonotype was detected many times. V gene TRBV3-1 combines with J gene TRBJ1-4; 8 nucleotides align to TRBD1. CDR3 length: 17 residues. The trim removed 2 bases at V and 1 base at J, leaving 6 bases unmatched. CDR1 LGHDT and CDR2 YNNKEL come from the germline V gene (reference sequence). The CDR3 region is CASSQRFGQGTNEKLFF. DNA for the CDR3: TGTGCCAGCAGCCAACGATTCGGACAGGGAACTAATGAAAAACTGTTTTTT.